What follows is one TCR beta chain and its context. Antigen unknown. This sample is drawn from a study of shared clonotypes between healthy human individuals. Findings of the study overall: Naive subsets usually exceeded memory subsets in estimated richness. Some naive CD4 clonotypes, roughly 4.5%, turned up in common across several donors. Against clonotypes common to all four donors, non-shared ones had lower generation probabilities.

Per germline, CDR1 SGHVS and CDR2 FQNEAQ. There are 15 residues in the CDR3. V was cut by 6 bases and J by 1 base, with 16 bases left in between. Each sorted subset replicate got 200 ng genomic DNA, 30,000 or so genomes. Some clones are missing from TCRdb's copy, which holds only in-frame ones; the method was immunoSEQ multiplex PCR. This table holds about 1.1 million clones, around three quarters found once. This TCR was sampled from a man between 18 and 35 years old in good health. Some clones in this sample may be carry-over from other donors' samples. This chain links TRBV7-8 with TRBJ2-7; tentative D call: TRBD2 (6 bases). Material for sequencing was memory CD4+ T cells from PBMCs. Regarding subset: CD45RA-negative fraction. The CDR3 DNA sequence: TGTGCCAGCAGTCGGCTTAGCGGCCCATCCTACGAGCAGTACTTC. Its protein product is CASSRLSGPSYEQYF.